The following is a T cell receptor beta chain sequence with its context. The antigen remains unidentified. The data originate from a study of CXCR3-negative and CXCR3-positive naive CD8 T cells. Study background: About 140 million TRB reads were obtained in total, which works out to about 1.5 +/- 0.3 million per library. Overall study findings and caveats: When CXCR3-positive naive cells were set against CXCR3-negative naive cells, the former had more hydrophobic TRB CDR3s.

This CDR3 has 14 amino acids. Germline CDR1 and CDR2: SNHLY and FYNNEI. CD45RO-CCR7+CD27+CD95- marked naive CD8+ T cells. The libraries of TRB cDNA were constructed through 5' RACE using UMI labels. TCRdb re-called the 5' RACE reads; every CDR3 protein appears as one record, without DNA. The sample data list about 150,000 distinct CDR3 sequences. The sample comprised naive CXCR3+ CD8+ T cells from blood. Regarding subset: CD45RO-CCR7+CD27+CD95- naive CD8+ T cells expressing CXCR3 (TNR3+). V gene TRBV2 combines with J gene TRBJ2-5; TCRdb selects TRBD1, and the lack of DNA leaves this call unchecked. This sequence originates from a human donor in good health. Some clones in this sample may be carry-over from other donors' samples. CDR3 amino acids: CASSEAGGEETQYF. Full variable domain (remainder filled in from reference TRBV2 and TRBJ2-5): EPEVTQTPSHQVTQMGQEVILRCVPISNHLYFYWYRQILGQKVEFLVSFYNNEISEKSEIFDDQFSVERPDGSNFTLKIRSTKLEDSAMYFCASSEAGGEETQYFGPGTRLLVL.